One and the same sample provided the 27 T cell receptor beta chains below, sequenced in a study of T cells in Graves' hyperthyroidism and ophthalmopathy. The CDR3 regions of TCR beta were amplified from RNA transcripts. Carried out on the TCR CDR3, a first-round RT-PCR used the HTBI primer set. Each CDR3 protein gets one entry after TCRdb re-called the multiplex PCR reads with MiXCR. The profile covers approximately 720,000 distinct CDR3 sequences, with around a sixth appearing a single time and around 17% taken by the ten largest. The sample comprised blood. The origin of the receptors is a woman aged 45 to 65 with Graves' hyperthyroidism that later progressed to Graves' ophthalmopathy.

Many counts were recorded for this clonotype. The chain's CDR3 is CASSQVTDTQYF. The CDR3 nucleotides read TGTGCCAGCAGCCAAGTTACAGATACGCAGTATTTT. This chain joins TRBV3-1 and TRBJ2-3, with no clear D. Germline values: CDR1 LGHDT, CDR2 YNNKEL (reference sequence). V was trimmed by 1 base and J by 3 bases, leaving 2 bases between them. The CDR3 is 12 amino acids.

The chain carries TRBV9 and TRBJ2-7, with 10 bases identical to TRBD1. V gave up 3 bases and J gave up 5 bases; unmatched junction bases: 11. Germline values: CDR1 SGDLS, CDR2 YYNGEE. This CDR3 spans 16 amino acids. The CDR3 spells CASSGALGDRGDEQYF. CDR3 coding DNA: TGTGCCAGCAGCGGAGCCCTCGGGGACAGGGGCGACGAGCAGTACTTC.

The chain carries TRBV20-1 and TRBJ1-1, with D tentatively TRBD1 (5 bases). The CDR3 has 15 residues. Trimming took 5 bases from V and 1 from J, leaving 17 bases between them. Germline V CDR1 and CDR2: DFQATT, SNEGSKA (reference sequence). The CDR3 region is CSARNFPGENTEAFF. For the CDR3, the DNA is TGCAGTGCTCGCAATTTCCCGGGGGAGAACACTGAAGCTTTCTTT.

The chain joins TRBV6-1 to TRBJ2-2; tentatively, D is TRBD1 (5 bases). The CDR3 consists of 15 residues. Germline assignment: CDR1 MNHNS and CDR2 SASEGT. V gave up 5 bases and J gave up 2 bases, with 12 bases separating them. This chain's CDR3 is CASSSDRPNTGELFF. The CDR3 DNA sequence: TGTGCCAGCAGTTCCGACAGACCCAACACCGGGGAGCTGTTTTTT.

This clonotype was seen a few times. The rearrangement joins TRBV29-1 to TRBJ1-1; D is possibly TRBD1 (6 bases). V lost 6 bases and J lost 4, with 12 bases in between. The CDR3 is 12 residues long. Germline V lookup: CDR1 SQVTM, CDR2 ANQGSEA. In DNA form, the CDR3 reads TGCAGCGTCGAGGGGGTGGCCACTGAAGCTTTCTTT. As protein: CSVEGVATEAFF.

This chain uses TRBV20-1 with TRBJ2-2, with 8 bases aligning to TRBD1. The CDR3 runs to 15 residues. After removal of 4 bases from V and 2 bases from J, the junction contained 6 bases not matched to a gene. From germline, CDR1 is DFQATT and CDR2 SNEGSKA (reference sequence). The CDR3 region is CSATDGTGNTGELFF. CDR3 in DNA: TGCAGTGCTACTGACGGGACAGGAAACACCGGGGAGCTGTTTTTT.

The V gene is TRBV7-6, the J gene TRBJ1-4; D is unclear. Trimming cost V 0 bases and J 5 bases, with 13 bases left between them. The CDR3 covers 16 residues. Germline CDR1 and CDR2: SGHVS and FNYEAQ. CDR3 sequence (DNA): TGTGCCAGCAGCTTAGCGGGATTTAACTACAATGAAAAACTGTTTTTT. This sequence encodes CASSLAGFNYNEKLFF.

The chain links TRBV11-2 to TRBJ2-5, with TRBD2 matching 13 bases. The germline V gene encodes CDR1 SGHAT and CDR2 FQNNGV. This CDR3 contains 18 residues. Trimming took 1 base from V and 2 from J; bases not matched to a gene: 7. CDR3 protein: CASSLGLAGGRFQETQYF. The CDR3 DNA is TGTGCCAGCAGCTTAGGACTAGCGGGGGGCCGGTTTCAAGAGACCCAGTACTTC.

This clonotype has ten or more counts. The chain combines TRBV2 with TRBJ2-5; D ambiguous. Trimming removed 3 bases at V and 5 bases at J, with 16 bases between. In germline, CDR1 is SNHLY, CDR2 FYNNEI. CDR3 length: 15 amino acids. As DNA, the CDR3 is TGTGCCAGCAGTGATACCAGAGGTGCGCAGGAGACCCAGTACTTC. This codes for CASSDTRGAQETQYF.

Details on this clonotype: A read error may be the cause here, since a much bigger clone is one base away. As DNA, the CDR3 is TGTGCCACCCGGCCCATGGGAGTGGACACCGGGAAGCTGTTTTTT. Amino acid sequence: CATRPMGVDTGKLFF. The chain carries TRBV2 and TRBJ2-2; D is tentatively TRBD1 or TRBD2 (5 bases each). Per germline, CDR1 SNHLY and CDR2 FYNNEI. CDR3 length equals 15 residues.

About this clonotype: A much larger clone is a single base away; this may be a read error. The rearrangement links TRBV2 to TRBJ1-4, with 7 bases lining up with TRBD1. J gave up 6 bases and V 4 bases, and 8 bases lay outside the gene matches. CDR1 SNHLY and CDR2 FYNNEI come from the germline V gene. This CDR3 region has 15 residues. CDR3 nucleotides: TGTGCCAGCAGTGCGAGACAGGGCTTTCATGAAAAACTGTTTTTT. It specifies CASSARQGFHEKLFF. Complete variable domain (other parts from reference TRBV2 and TRBJ1-4): EPEVTQTPSHQVTQMGQEVILRCVPISNHLYFYWYRQILGQKVEFLVSFYNNEISEKSEIFDDQFSVERPDGSNFTLKIRSTKLEDSAMYFCASSARQGFHEKLFFGSGTQLSVL.

This clonotype was detected ten times or more. The chain is built from TRBV3-1 and TRBJ1-5; tentative D call: TRBD1 (6 bases). The CDR3 runs to 17 residues. The V and J ends lost 1 base and 9 bases respectively, with 22 bases between them. Germline V gene lookup returns CDR1 LGHDT and CDR2 YNNKEL (reference sequence). Here the CDR3 reads CASSQGIRDTSFMPQHF. The CDR3 nucleotides read TGTGCCAGCAGCCAAGGCATCCGGGACACCTCTTTTATGCCCCAGCATTTT.

There are a few counts of this clonotype. The chain carries TRBV10-1 and TRBJ1-1; no clear D gene. V lost 4 bases, J lost 4 bases, and 7 bases lay in between. The CDR3 runs 12 residues. Germline V CDR1 and CDR2: WNHNN, SYGVQD (reference sequence). In DNA form, the CDR3 reads TGCGCCAGCAGTGCAGATGGCACTGAAGCTTTCTTT. This translates into CASSADGTEAFF.

The chain recombines TRBV6-5 with TRBJ2-7; 9 nucleotides agree with TRBD1. CDR3 length: 20 residues. Germline CDR1 MNHEY, CDR2 SVGAGI. V was pared by 1 base and J by 1 base, with 17 bases of the junction left unmatched. The CDR3 reads CASSYYAGEVGTGRSYEQYF. The CDR3 nucleotides are TGTGCCAGCAGTTACTACGCGGGGGAGGTTGGGACAGGGCGGTCCTACGAGCAGTACTTC.

V gene TRBV5-1 combines with J gene TRBJ2-5; no clear D gene. Deletions cut 0 bases from V and 4 bases from J, with 10 bases between. This CDR3 is built from 14 residues. The germline CDR1 and CDR2 sequences are SGHRS and YFSETQ. For the CDR3, the DNA is TGCGCCAGCAGCTTGGGGGCAATCAGAGAGACCCAGTACTTC. Translation gives CASSLGAIRETQYF.

This sequence joins TRBV12-3 or TRBV12-4 and TRBJ1-2, with D possibly TRBD1 on 6 matching bases. Trimming removed 0 bases at V and 7 bases at J, with 12 bases between. The CDR3 contains 14 residues. CDR3 residues: CASSLARGARGYTF. The CDR3 nucleotides read TGTGCCAGCAGTTTAGCGAGGGGGGCGCGTGGCTACACCTTC.

This clonotype appeared a few times. The chain carries TRBV20-1 and TRBJ2-3, with 15 positions matching TRBD2. This CDR3 spans 17 amino acids. V lost 1 base, J lost 8 bases, and 10 bases stayed unmatched. CDR1 is DFQATT and CDR2 is SNEGSKA in the germline V gene (reference sequence). DNA of the CDR3: TGCAGTGCTAGAGTCAAGGGACTAGCGGGGGGCGAGGGTACGCAGTATTTT. This codes for CSARVKGLAGGEGTQYF.

The genes are TRBV3-1 and TRBJ1-2; D may be TRBD1 (5 bases). Trimming removed 4 bases from V and 0 bases from J, with 12 bases in between. CDR3 size: 15 residues. Germline V gives CDR1 LGHDT, CDR2 YNNKEL (reference sequence). The CDR3 DNA sequence: TGTGCCAGCAGCCCGTGGCAGGGATCTAACTATGGCTACACCTTC. Its translation is CASSPWQGSNYGYTF.

A note on this clonotype: A much more abundant neighbour one base away suggests this may be a read error. This chain connects TRBV10-2 to TRBJ2-5; weak D call: TRBD2 (6 bases). Germline assignment: CDR1 WSHSY and CDR2 SAAADI. With 5 bases removed from V and 3 bases from J, the gap between germline ends came to 19 bases. The CDR3 extends over 16 amino acids. The DNA of the CDR3 is TGCGCCAGCAGTATTGTCCTAGCGTGGGTTGAAGAGACCCAGTACTTC. This translates into CASSIVLAWVEETQYF.

A single count supports this clonotype. A much larger clonotype is one base distant, so this may be a read error. This chain joins TRBV27 and TRBJ2-5; D might be TRBD1 or TRBD2, each matching 5 bases. This CDR3 comprises 14 residues. Looked up from germline, CDR1 is MNHEY and CDR2 is SMNVEV (reference sequence). The DNA for the CDR3 is TGTGCCAGCAGTTTAGTGAGGGACCAAGAGACCCGGTACTTC. It specifies CASSLVRDQETRYF.

This clonotype has a handful of counts. The V call is TRBV4-1, the J call TRBJ2-7, with D tentatively TRBD1 (6 bases). V lost 8 bases and J lost 3, with 14 bases in between. CDR1 is MGHRA, CDR2 YSYEKL, per germline. This CDR3 region has 13 residues. The CDR3 sequence: CASRQESGYEQYF. CDR3 nucleotide sequence: TGCGCCAGCCGACAGGAAAGTGGCTACGAGCAGTACTTC.

This chain links TRBV20-1 with TRBJ2-3; TRBD2 matches at 9 bases. Germline CDR1 is DFQATT and CDR2 is SNEGSKA (reference sequence). Trimming removed 3 bases from V and 6 bases from J; junction bases left unmatched: 7. This CDR3 comprises 14 residues. CDR3 amino acids: CSARVAGVTDTQYF. The CDR3 coding sequence is TGCAGTGCTAGGGTAGCGGGGGTAACTGATACGCAGTATTTT.

This clonotype was picked up a small number of times. V and J are TRBV27 and TRBJ1-6; 8 bases are shared with TRBD1. Germline loops: CDR1 MNHEY, CDR2 SMNVEV (reference sequence). The V gene end was trimmed by 5 bases and the J gene end by 5 bases; junction bases not matched to a gene: 5. This CDR3 spans 15 amino acids. The CDR3 DNA reads TGTGCCAGCAGTCCGCGGACAGGGAATAATTCACCCCTCCACTTT. Translating it yields CASSPRTGNNSPLHF.

CDR3 DNA: TGCGCCAGCAGCTTAAGGCTAGCGGACGCAGATACGCAGTATTTT. Translation: CASSLRLADADTQYF. The V and J genes are TRBV5-1 and TRBJ2-3, with TRBD2 matching over 7 bases. CDR3 length: 15 amino acids. The germline V gene has CDR1 SGHRS and CDR2 YFSETQ. The V segment lost 2 bases and the J segment 4 bases; nucleotides outside the gene matches: 7.

This clonotype was seen ten or more times. The chain employs TRBV3-1 and TRBJ1-5; a possible D gene is TRBD1 (6 bases). Trimming removed 4 bases from V and 3 bases from J, with 16 bases in between. The CDR3 is 16 residues long. Per the germline V gene, CDR1 is LGHDT and CDR2 is YNNKEL (reference sequence). The CDR3, as DNA: TGTGCCAGCAGCCCCTTTGGAGGGGGAGACAATCAGCCCCAGCATTTT. Protein: CASSPFGGGDNQPQHF. The entire variable domain, with the rest obtained from reference TRBV3-1 and TRBJ1-5, is as follows: DTAVSQTPKYLVTQMGNDKSIKCEQNLGHDTMYWYKQDSKKFLKIMFSYNNKELIINETVPNRFSPKSPDKAHLNLHINSLELGDSAVYFCASSPFGGGDNQPQHFGDGTRLSIL.

This clonotype was seen only a few times. The rearrangement uses TRBV7-8 and TRBJ2-7; 8 nucleotides align to TRBD1. The CDR3 has 19 residues. J gave up 2 bases and V 2 bases, and 17 bases lay outside the gene matches. Per the germline V gene, CDR1 is SGHVS and CDR2 is FQNEAQ. The CDR3 sequence: CASSLSSLSRRGQAYEQYF. In nucleotides, the CDR3 is TGTGCCAGCAGCTTATCGTCTTTAAGTAGGAGGGGACAGGCCTACGAGCAGTACTTC.

This clonotype has at least ten counts. This chain uses TRBV3-1 with TRBJ1-4; 9 bases align to TRBD1. V gave up 4 bases and J gave up 8 bases; unmatched junction bases: 5. From germline, CDR1 is LGHDT and CDR2 YNNKEL (reference sequence). The CDR3 extends over 14 amino acids. As DNA, the CDR3 is TGTGCCAGCAGCCTAAGGACAGGGGACGAAAAACTGTTTTTT. Amino acid sequence: CASSLRTGDEKLFF. Full variable domain (remainder filled in from reference TRBV3-1 and TRBJ1-4): DTAVSQTPKYLVTQMGNDKSIKCEQNLGHDTMYWYKQDSKKFLKIMFSYNNKELIINETVPNRFSPKSPDKAHLNLHINSLELGDSAVYFCASSLRTGDEKLFFGSGTQLSVL.